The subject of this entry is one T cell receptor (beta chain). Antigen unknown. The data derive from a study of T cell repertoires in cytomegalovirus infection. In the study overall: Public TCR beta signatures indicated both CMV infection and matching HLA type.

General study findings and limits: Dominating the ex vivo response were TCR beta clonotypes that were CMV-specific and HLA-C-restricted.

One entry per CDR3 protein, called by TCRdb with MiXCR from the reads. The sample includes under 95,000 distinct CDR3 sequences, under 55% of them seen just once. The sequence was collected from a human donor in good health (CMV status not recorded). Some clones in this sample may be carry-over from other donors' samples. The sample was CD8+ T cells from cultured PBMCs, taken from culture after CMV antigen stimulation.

In DNA form, the CDR3 reads TGTGCCAGCAGCCCGCCGACTAGCGACGCCACAGATACGCAGTATTTT. Its protein is CASSPPTSDATDTQYF. V usage is TRBV7-9 and J usage is TRBJ2-3, with 8 positions matching TRBD2. V was clipped by 5 bases and J by 2 bases; unmatched bases: 9. Germline CDR1 SEHNR, CDR2 FQNEAQ (reference sequence). This CDR3 comprises 16 residues.